These 10 T cell receptor beta chains originate from one sample sequenced in a study of shared clonotypes between healthy human individuals. The repertoire was sequenced with immunoSEQ multiplex PCR; TCRdb's copy has only in-frame clones and lacks some. The sample includes under 2,500,000 clones, 95% of them seen just once. The sample taken for sequencing was naive CD4+ T cells sorted from blood. Indicated subset: CD45RA+ positively selected. All receptors derive from a man between 18 and 35 years old in good health.

As regards this clone: The junction departs from germline at one end; a sequencing error may be responsible. The chain links TRBV28 to TRBJ1-2; D may be TRBD1 (5 bases). The CDR3 loop spans 17 amino acids. Per the germline V gene, CDR1 is MDHEN and CDR2 is SYDVKM. The CDR3 is CASNLFTYGGLNYGYTF. In DNA form, the CDR3 reads TGTGCCAGCAATTTATTTACTTATGGGGGACTCAACTATGGCTACACCTTC.

The chain employs TRBV6-5 and TRBJ2-7, with TRBD2 matching over 7 bases. The V segment lost 6 bases and the J segment 4 bases; nucleotides outside the gene matches: 9. The CDR3 consists of 14 residues. CDR1 is MNHEY, CDR2 SVGAGI, per germline. As DNA, the CDR3 is TGTGCCAGCAGCCCCGCTAGCGGATCGTACGAGCAGTACTTC. It yields the protein CASSPASGSYEQYF.

CDR3 DNA: TGTGCCAGCAGTTTAGCGATACAGGGTCAAGGTGAAGCTTTCTTT. It translates to CASSLAIQGQGEAFF. The V call is TRBV28, the J call TRBJ1-1, with D possibly TRBD1 on 6 matching bases. The CDR3 is 15 amino acids. The germline CDR1 and CDR2 sequences are MDHEN and SYDVKM. V lost 2 bases, J lost 7 bases, and 17 bases lay in between.

This clone was seen only once. This chain links TRBV5-1 with TRBJ2-2; 7 bases line up with TRBD1. V dropped 0 bases and J dropped 1; count of bases not matched to a gene: 6. Germline V lookup: CDR1 SGHRS, CDR2 YFSETQ. The CDR3 runs 17 residues. The CDR3 DNA follows: TGCGCCAGCAGCTTGGACAGGGGATCCCTGAACACCGGGGAGCTGTTTTTT. This sequence encodes CASSLDRGSLNTGELFF.

The chain combines TRBV28 with TRBJ2-7; TRBD1 is a possible D gene (6 bases). Trimming removed 1 base from V and 2 bases from J, with 15 bases in between. The CDR3 spans 16 residues. Germline CDR1 MDHEN, CDR2 SYDVKM. The CDR3 nucleotides are TGTGCCAGCAGTTTATCCGGCAGGGGACCAGCCTACGAGCAGTACTTC. Translating gives CASSLSGRGPAYEQYF. Together with reference TRBV28 and TRBJ2-7, the CDR3 gives the full variable domain: DVKVTQSSRYLVKRTGEKVFLECVQDMDHENMFWYRQDPGLGLRLIYFSYDVKMKEKGDIPEGYSVSREKKERFSLILESASTNQTSMYLCASSLSGRGPAYEQYFGPGTRLTVT.

The chain uses TRBV4-3 and TRBJ2-5, with D possibly matching TRBD1 (6 bases). Per the germline V gene, CDR1 is LGHNA and CDR2 is YSLEER. Between the trimmed V and J ends, which lost 4 bases and 5 bases, there was a span of 17 bases. This CDR3 spans 15 amino acids. CDR3 sequence: CASSPQTGFGETQYF. The CDR3 DNA sequence: TGCGCCAGCAGCCCTCAGACAGGATTTGGTGAGACCCAGTACTTC.

This chain connects TRBV4-1 to TRBJ1-5; a weak D match, TRBD1 (6 bases). Germline-derived CDR1 and CDR2 are MGHRA and YSYEKL. CDR3 size: 15 residues. Trimming took off 1 base at V and 4 bases at J, with 11 bases between the two ends. The DNA for the CDR3 is TGCGCCAGCAGCCAAGTAGACAGGAGTAATCAGCCCCAGCATTTT. Translating gives CASSQVDRSNQPQHF.

The chain combines TRBV5-1 with TRBJ1-1; 7 nucleotides agree with TRBD1. The CDR3 length is 16 residues. The ends lost 3 bases at V and 1 base at J; junction bases unmatched: 9. Looked up from germline, CDR1 is SGHRS and CDR2 is YFSETQ. CDR3 region: CASSWTGNLPNTEAFF. The CDR3 nucleotides read TGCGCCAGCAGCTGGACAGGCAACCTCCCGAACACTGAAGCTTTCTTT.

CDR3 loop: CASSPPNDNNEQFF. As DNA, the CDR3 is TGTGCCAGCAGCCCCCCAAACGATAACAATGAGCAGTTCTTC. J is TRBJ2-1 and V is TRBV5-6; D unclear. V lost 4 bases to trimming and J lost 5 bases, with 13 bases between them. The CDR3 covers 14 residues. Germline loops: CDR1 SGHDT, CDR2 YYEEEE. Complete variable domain (other parts from reference TRBV5-6 and TRBJ2-1): DAGVTQSPTHLIKTRGQQVTLRCSPKSGHDTVSWYQQALGQGPQFIFQYYEEEERQRGNFPDRFSGHQFPNYSSELNVNALLLGDSALYLCASSPPNDNNEQFFGPGTRLTVL.

The chain employs TRBV11-3 and TRBJ2-3, with 8 bases matching TRBD1. Germline V gene data show CDR1 as SGHNT and CDR2 as YENEEA. With V trimmed by 4 bases and J by 5 bases, 2 bases remained unmatched. This CDR3 has 13 amino acids. The CDR3 sequence: CASSSDRGDTQYF. The CDR3 bases are TGTGCCAGCAGCTCCGACAGGGGAGATACGCAGTATTTT.